This record looks at one T cell receptor beta chain sequence and its context. Its antigen remains unidentified. Tagging with unique molecular identifiers was a feature of the TCR beta cDNA libraries. TCRdb re-called the PCR reads with MiXCR, one entry per CDR3 protein. The table includes around 500,000 distinct CDR3 sequences, around a third detected once. Looked up from germline, CDR1 is MNHNY and CDR2 is SVGAGI (reference sequence). The CDR3 length is 16 residues. Losses at the gene ends were 6 bases for V and 2 bases for J; bases not matched to a gene: 7. The sample belongs to a study of post-analysis software for immune sequencing data. Study-level background: Relapsing-remitting, secondary progressive and progressive-relapsing forms of multiple sclerosis all featured among disease courses. Study outcomes and limitations: When the samples were clustered directly with F measure, those that had been prepared in the same batch showed strong co-clustering. Controls showed significantly higher normalized Chao1 diversity than did multiple sclerosis patients. Patients used a handful of TRBV segments, including TRBV5-6, TRBV5-1 and TRBV20-1, more often than controls.

Sequencing input: blood. This TCR came from a girl under 18 with multiple sclerosis. V is TRBV6-6 and J is TRBJ2-6, with 7 bases that match TRBD1. For the CDR3, the DNA is TGTGCCAGCAGCTTCGGGACAGCAGCTGGGGCCAACGTCCTGACTTTC. Protein product: CASSFGTAAGANVLTF.